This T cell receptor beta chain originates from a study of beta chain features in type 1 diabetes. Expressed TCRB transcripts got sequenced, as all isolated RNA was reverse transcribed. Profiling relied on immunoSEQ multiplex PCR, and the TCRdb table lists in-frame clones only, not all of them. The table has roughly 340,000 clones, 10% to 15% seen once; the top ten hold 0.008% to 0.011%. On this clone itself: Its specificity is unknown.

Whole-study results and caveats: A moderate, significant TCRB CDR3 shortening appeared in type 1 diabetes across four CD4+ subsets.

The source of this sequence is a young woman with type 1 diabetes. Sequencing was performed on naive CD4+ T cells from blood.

The DNA for the CDR3 is TGTGCCAGCAGCTATAGGGGGGGCGTTGGGAGCAATCAGCCCCAGCATTTT. This translates into CASSYRGGVGSNQPQHF. V usage is TRBV13 and J usage is TRBJ1-5; a weak D match, TRBD1 (6 bases). In germline, CDR1 is PRHDT, CDR2 FYEKMQ (reference sequence). This CDR3 region has 17 residues. Trimming stripped 4 bases from V and 1 base from J, with 17 bases between.